This T cell receptor (beta chain) comes out of a study of shared clonotypes between healthy human individuals. Deletions cut 3 bases from V and 3 bases from J, with 6 bases between. The CDR3 runs 12 residues. The germline V gene encodes CDR1 MGHDK and CDR2 SYGVNS. Naive CD8 isolation took CD45RO-negative cells positively selected for CCR7 and excluded terminally differentiated effector memory CD45RA+ cells. The donor population consisted of healthy HIV-negative adults with no recent acute infections or vaccinations. Clones were sequenced by immunoSEQ multiplex PCR, and TCRdb holds only the in-frame ones, with some missing. The profile shows fewer than 1 million clones, 90% to 97% of them singletons.

V and J are TRBV25-1 and TRBJ2-7, with a tentative D call TRBD2 (5 bases). The origin of this receptor is a man aged 25 to 40 in good health. The sample consisted of naive CD8+ T cells sorted from blood. For the CDR3, the DNA is TGTGCCAGCAGTGACCGGGACTACGAGCAGTACTTC. It codes for CASSDRDYEQYF.